The sequence of this TCR beta chain was determined in a study of blood T cell repertoires in COVID-19. Study context: Material from acute and convalescent COVID-19 was sourced from the United States, Italy and Spain. PBMCs, B-cell-depleted T cells, or T cells provided the cDNA or gDNA that made up the material.

Data came from immunoSEQ multiplex PCR; TCRdb stores just in-frame clones and leaves some out. The sample yields 150,000 to 200,000 clones, over 70% seen once. V lost 6 bases and J lost 9, with 18 bases in between. Germline values: CDR1 SGHTA, CDR2 FQGNSA. CDR3 length: 15 residues. The receptor was derived from a woman aged 60-70 years who had recovered from COVID-19. Sequenced input: PBMCs or T cells enriched from blood (not recorded which). This chain links TRBV7-2 with TRBJ1-6; weak D call: TRBD1 (6 bases). The CDR3 spells CASRPPGGDFSPLHF. As DNA, the CDR3 is TGTGCCAGCAGACCACCGGGGGGCGATTTTTCACCCCTCCACTTT.